This record covers a single T cell receptor (beta chain). This CDR3 has 16 residues. V gave up 0 bases and J gave up 3 bases, with 12 bases separating them. CDR1 LGHNA and CDR2 YNFKEQ come from the germline V gene. This sample was included in a study of blood T cell repertoires in COVID-19. Profiling relied on immunoSEQ multiplex PCR, and the TCRdb table lists in-frame clones only, not all of them. Counted here are about 220,000 clones, roughly 88% occurring once; the ten biggest clones make up about 15%. This chain links TRBV4-2 with TRBJ1-5; D perhaps matches TRBD1 (6 bases). The material sequenced was PBMCs or T cells enriched from blood (not recorded which). The TCR was taken from a woman in her 50s with acute COVID-19. The CDR3 region is CASSQEYQGYNQPQHF. In DNA, the CDR3 is TGTGCCAGCAGCCAAGAATACCAGGGGTACAATCAGCCCCAGCATTTT.